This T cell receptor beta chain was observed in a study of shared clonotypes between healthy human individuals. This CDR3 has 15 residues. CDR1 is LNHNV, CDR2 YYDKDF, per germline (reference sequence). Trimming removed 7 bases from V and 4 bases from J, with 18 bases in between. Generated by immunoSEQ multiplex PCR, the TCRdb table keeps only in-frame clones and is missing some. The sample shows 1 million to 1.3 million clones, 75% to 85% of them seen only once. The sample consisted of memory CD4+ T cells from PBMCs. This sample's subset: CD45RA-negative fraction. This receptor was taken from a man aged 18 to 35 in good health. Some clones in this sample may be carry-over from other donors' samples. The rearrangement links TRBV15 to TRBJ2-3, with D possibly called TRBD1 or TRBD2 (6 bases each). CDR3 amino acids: CATNIGAGGADTQYF. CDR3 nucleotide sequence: TGTGCCACCAACATCGGGGCCGGGGGCGCAGATACGCAGTATTTT.